This T cell receptor beta chain was observed in a study of blood T cell repertoires in COVID-19. Germline loops: CDR1 LNHDA, CDR2 SQIVND (reference sequence). V lost 7 bases and J 4 bases, leaving 16 bases between the germline ends. This CDR3 has 14 residues. Method: immunoSEQ multiplex PCR; TCRdb's copy keeps in-frame clones and lacks some. The data contain approximately 230,000 clones, around 84% of them seen just once; the ten biggest clones take up 1.5% to 2%. The sequence came from a man aged 35-49 years who had recovered from COVID-19. The specimen was PBMCs or T cells enriched from blood (not recorded which). V is TRBV19 and J is TRBJ1-2; a possible D gene is TRBD1 (6 bases). Written as DNA, the CDR3 is TGTGCCAGTATACCTCGGGGGGGCGGCTATGGCTACACCTTC. This gives the protein CASIPRGGGYGYTF. Full variable domain (missing parts from reference TRBV19 and TRBJ1-2): DGGITQSPKYLFRKEGQNVTLSCEQNLNHDAMYWYRQDPGQGLRLIYYSQIVNDFQKGDIAEGYSVSREKKESFPLTVTSAQKNPTAFYLCASIPRGGGYGYTFGSGTRLTVV.